This TCR beta chain stems from a study of OX40 agonist ivuxolimab in advanced cancers. The study in broad terms: Ivuxolimab, which targeted the costimulatory receptor OX40 (CD134), was an agonistic, fully human IgG2 monoclonal antibody. Intravenous ivuxolimab was administered to patients every 2 weeks at six dose levels: 0.01, 0.1, 0.3, 1.5, 3 and 10 mg/kg. Of the roughly 52 dose-escalation patients, hepatocellular carcinoma was present in around 20, melanoma in approximately 15, renal cell carcinoma in 9 and head and neck cancer in 9. A male proportion of around 81% and a mean age of roughly 58 years, ranging from roughly 23 to 79, were recorded for the dose-escalation cohort. Patients were allowed to have had prior anti-PD-1, anti-PD-L1 or anti-CTLA-4 therapy, and roughly 40% of the dose-escalation patients had previously received checkpoint inhibitors. Partial responses occurred in three dose-escalation patients, of whom one had hepatocellular carcinoma and two had cutaneous melanoma. The purpose of peripheral TCRbeta sequencing was to test whether ivuxolimab changed TCR sequence diversity and led to clonal T-cell expansion. The paper reports the monotherapy dose-escalation portion (N ≈ 50 patients) of the phase I ivuxolimab trial. The research as a whole found: Low levels of normalized T-cell clonal expansion were also shown by some nonresponding patients. Which antigens the clonally expanded peripheral T cells were specific for was not determined. After ivuxolimab, CD8+ T cells had more expanded clones than CD4+ T cells on average. In the 0.1-3.0 mg/kg groups, partial responders had among the lowest normalized peripheral clonal expansion, particularly in CD8+ T cells. At doses of 0.1 to 3.0 mg/kg, clonal expansion of both CD4+ and CD8+ blood T cells was observed from baseline to week 6.

Deletion took 7 bases off V and 8 bases off J, with a span of 15 bases between the germline ends. The cysteine opens and the phenylalanine closes a CDR3 of 14 amino acids. The only DNA kept is the CDR3, 42 bases in frame from the first base. The germline V gene (reference sequence) yields SEHNR for CDR1 and FQNEAQ for CDR2. To sequence the TCRbeta CDR3 region, genomic DNA was isolated from the sorted cells. TCRbeta CDR3 regions were sequenced using the immunoSEQ Assay. TCRdb mirrors the immuneACCESS table, restricted to in-frame sequences. Some clones are absent from its copies; in checked studies, under half trace to an unresolved V gene, and the reason for the others is unknown. The sample table lists about 83,000 clones, about 86% of them with a count of one. Jointly, the top ten make up 1.5% to 2% of the sample. Patients with a history of autoimmune disease or receiving systemic immunosuppression were excluded from the trial. Peripheral blood for TCR sequencing was collected from all dose cohorts at baseline, on cycle 4 day 1, and on cycle 7 day 1. The samples were taken from a phase I, first-in-human, multicenter, open-label dose-escalation trial of ivuxolimab. Adults with locally advanced or metastatic head and neck squamous cell, hepatocellular, melanoma or renal cell carcinoma were enrolled in the trial. Before TCR sequencing, CD4+ and CD8+ T cells were separately sorted from peripheral blood.

About this clone: Its antigen specificity is not known. The input lacks base qualities; no much larger clone sits a single base away.

The chain is assembled from TRBV7-9 and TRBJ1-6; the D gene cannot be named for sure. This receptor was obtained from an adult with an advanced solid tumor such as melanoma, head and neck, liver or kidney cancer. The input for sequencing was CD4+ or CD8+ T cells sorted from blood, taken in a trial of the OX40 agonist ivuxolimab. The DNA is TGTGCCAGCATCCCTGCGGGCCGGGATTCACCCCTCCACTTT. Its coded protein is CASIPAGRDSPLHF.